This T cell receptor (beta chain) was identified during a study of blood T cell repertoires in COVID-19. Study-wide context: The origin of the acute and convalescent COVID-19 samples was the United States, Italy and Spain. PBMCs, B-cell-depleted T cells, or T cells were the source of the cDNA or gDNA that made up the material.

The table lists this clone with a count of one. Deletions cut 0 bases from V and 4 bases from J, with 5 bases between. The CDR3 has 13 amino acids. The V gene's germline CDR1 is SGDLS and CDR2 YYNGEE. As processed by the authors: Counts of nucleated cells, estimated from reference gene primer amplification, were obtained. Profiled with immunoSEQ multiplex PCR; TCRdb holds only in-frame clones, not every one. Clone size and V and J calls were adopted from that table, with D and trimming inferred from the DNA. The sample shows approximately 250,000 clones, 86% of them seen only once. The receptor's source is a man in his late teens or twenties with active or convalescent COVID-19. The source material was peripheral blood. The V gene is TRBV9, the J gene TRBJ1-3; D call uncertain. The CDR3 DNA is TGTGCCAGCAGCGTAGCTCCCGGAAACACCATATATTTT. Its protein product is CASSVAPGNTIYF.